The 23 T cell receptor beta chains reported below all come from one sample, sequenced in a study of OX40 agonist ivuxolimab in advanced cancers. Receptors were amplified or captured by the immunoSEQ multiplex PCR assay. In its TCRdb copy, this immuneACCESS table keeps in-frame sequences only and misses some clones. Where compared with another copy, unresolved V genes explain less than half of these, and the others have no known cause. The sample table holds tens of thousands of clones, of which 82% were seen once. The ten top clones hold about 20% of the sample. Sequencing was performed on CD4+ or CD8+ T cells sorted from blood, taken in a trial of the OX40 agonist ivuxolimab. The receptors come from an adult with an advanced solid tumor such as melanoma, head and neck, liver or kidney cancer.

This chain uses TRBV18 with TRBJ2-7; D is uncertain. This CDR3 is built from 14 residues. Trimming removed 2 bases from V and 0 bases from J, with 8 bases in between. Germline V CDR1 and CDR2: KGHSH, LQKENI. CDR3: CASSPSRSSYEQYF. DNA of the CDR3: TGTGCCAGCTCACCAAGCAGGAGCTCCTACGAGCAGTACTTC.

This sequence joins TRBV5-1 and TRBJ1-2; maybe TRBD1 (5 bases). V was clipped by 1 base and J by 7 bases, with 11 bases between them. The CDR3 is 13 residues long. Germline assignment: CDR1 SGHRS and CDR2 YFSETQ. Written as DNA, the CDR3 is TGCGCCAGCAGCTTGCGTGCGAGGGGTGGCTACACCTTC. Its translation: CASSLRARGGYTF.

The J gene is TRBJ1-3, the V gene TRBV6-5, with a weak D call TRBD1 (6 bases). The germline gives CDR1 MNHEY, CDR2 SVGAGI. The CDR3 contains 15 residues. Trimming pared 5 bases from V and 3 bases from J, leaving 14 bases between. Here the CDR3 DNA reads TGTGCCAGCAGTATCCAGGGGTTAGGTGGAAACACCATATATTTT. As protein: CASSIQGLGGNTIYF.

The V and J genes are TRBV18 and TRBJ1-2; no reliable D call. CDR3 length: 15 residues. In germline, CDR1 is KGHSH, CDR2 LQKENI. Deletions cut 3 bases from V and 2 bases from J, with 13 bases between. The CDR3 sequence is CASSPRASENYGYTF. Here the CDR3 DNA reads TGTGCCAGCTCACCCCGGGCATCAGAGAACTATGGCTACACCTTC.

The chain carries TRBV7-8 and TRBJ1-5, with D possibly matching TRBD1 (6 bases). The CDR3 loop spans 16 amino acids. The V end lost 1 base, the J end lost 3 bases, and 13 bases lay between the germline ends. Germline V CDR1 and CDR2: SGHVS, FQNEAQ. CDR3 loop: CASSLVNGQLNQPQHF. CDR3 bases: TGTGCCAGCAGCTTAGTTAATGGACAGCTCAATCAGCCCCAGCATTTT.

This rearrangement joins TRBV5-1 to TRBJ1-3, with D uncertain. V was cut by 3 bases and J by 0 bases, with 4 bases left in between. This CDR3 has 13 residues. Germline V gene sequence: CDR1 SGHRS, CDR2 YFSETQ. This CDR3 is CASSWDSGNTIYF. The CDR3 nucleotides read TGCGCCAGCAGCTGGGACTCTGGAAACACCATATATTTT.

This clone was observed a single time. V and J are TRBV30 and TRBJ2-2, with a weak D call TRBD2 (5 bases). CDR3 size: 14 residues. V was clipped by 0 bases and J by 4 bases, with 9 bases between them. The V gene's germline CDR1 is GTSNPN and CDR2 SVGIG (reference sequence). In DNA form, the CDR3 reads TGTGCCTGGAGTGTAGGAGGCCCCACCGGGGAGCTGTTTTTT. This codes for CAWSVGGPTGELFF.

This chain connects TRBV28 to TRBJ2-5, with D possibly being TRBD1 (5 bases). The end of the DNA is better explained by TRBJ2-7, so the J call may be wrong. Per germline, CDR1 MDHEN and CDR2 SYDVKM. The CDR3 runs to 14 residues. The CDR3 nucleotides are TGTGCCAGCGAGCCGACAGACTCTCACTACGAGCAGTACTTC. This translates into CASEPTDSHYEQYF.

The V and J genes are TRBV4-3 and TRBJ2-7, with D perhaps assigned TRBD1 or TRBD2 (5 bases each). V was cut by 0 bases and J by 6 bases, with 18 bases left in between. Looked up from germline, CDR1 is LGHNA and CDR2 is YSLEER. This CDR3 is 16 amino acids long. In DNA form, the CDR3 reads TGCGCCAGCAGCCAAGATGGGGGAAGGGCTGGGGGCGAGCAGTACTTC. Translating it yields CASSQDGGRAGGEQYF.

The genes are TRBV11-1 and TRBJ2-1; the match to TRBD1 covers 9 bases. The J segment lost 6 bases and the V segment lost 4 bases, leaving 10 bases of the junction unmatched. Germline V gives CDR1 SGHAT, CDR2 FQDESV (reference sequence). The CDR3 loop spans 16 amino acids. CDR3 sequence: CASSSIRDRAGNEQFF. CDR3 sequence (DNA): TGTGCCAGCAGCTCCATTAGGGACAGGGCTGGCAATGAGCAGTTCTTC.

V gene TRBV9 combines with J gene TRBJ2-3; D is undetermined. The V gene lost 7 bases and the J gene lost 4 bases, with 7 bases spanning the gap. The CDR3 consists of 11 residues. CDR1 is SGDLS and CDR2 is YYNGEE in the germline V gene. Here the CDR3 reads CASGYSDTQYF. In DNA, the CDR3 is TGTGCCAGCGGGTACTCAGATACGCAGTATTTT.

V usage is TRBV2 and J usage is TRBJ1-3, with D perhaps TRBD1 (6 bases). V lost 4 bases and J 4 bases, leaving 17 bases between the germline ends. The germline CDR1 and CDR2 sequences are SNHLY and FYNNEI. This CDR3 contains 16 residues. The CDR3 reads CASSGRRGRGGNTIYF. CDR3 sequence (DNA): TGTGCCAGCAGTGGTCGTAGAGGCAGGGGCGGAAACACCATATATTTT.

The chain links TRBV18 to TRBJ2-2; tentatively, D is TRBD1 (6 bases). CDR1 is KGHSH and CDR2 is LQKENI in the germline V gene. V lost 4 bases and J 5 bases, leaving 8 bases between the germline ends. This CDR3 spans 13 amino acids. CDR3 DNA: TGTGCCAGCTCACTCGGACAGACCGGGGAGCTGTTTTTT. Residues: CASSLGQTGELFF.

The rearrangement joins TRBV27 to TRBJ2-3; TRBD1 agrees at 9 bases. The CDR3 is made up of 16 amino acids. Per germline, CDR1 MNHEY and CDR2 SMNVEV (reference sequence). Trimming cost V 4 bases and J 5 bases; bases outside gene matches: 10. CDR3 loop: CASSWETGGAVDTQYF. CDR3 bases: TGTGCCAGCAGTTGGGAAACAGGGGGCGCAGTAGATACGCAGTATTTT.

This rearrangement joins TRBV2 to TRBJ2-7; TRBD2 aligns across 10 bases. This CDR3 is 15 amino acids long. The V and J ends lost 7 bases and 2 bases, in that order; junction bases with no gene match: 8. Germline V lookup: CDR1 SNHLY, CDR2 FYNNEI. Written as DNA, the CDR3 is TGTGCCAGCATCGCGGATCTAGCGGGAGCCTACGAGCAGTACTTC. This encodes CASIADLAGAYEQYF.

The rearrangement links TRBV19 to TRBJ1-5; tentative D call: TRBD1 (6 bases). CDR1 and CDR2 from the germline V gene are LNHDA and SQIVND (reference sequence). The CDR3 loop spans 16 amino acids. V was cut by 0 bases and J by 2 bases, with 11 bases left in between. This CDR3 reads CASSIENRVGNQPQHF. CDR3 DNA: TGTGCCAGTAGTATAGAAAACAGGGTGGGCAATCAGCCCCAGCATTTT.

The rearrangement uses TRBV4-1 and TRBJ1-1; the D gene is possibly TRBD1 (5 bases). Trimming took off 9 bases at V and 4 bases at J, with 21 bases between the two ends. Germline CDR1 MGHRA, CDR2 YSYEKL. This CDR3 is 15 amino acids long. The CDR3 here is CASNSGQGPSTEAFF. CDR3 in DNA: TGCGCCAGTAATTCAGGGCAGGGACCCTCCACTGAAGCTTTCTTT.

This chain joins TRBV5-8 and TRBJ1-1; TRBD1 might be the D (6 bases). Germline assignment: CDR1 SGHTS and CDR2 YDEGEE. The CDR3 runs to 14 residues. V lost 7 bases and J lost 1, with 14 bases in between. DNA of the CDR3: TGTGCCAGCTTCTGGGGGCGCGGGAACACTGAAGCTTTCTTT. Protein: CASFWGRGNTEAFF.

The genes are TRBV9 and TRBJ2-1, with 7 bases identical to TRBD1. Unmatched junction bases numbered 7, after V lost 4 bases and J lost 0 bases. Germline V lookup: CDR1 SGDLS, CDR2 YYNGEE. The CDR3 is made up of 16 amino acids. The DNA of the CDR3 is TGTGCCAGCAGCACCTACAGGGGTCCCTCCTACAATGAGCAGTTCTTC. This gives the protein CASSTYRGPSYNEQFF.

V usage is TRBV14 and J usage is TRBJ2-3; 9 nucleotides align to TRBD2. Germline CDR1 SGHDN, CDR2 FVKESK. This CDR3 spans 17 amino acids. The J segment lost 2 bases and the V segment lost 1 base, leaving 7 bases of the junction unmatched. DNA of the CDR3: TGTGCCAGCAGCCAAGGGCTAGCGGGAAGGAACACAGATACGCAGTATTTT. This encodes CASSQGLAGRNTDTQYF. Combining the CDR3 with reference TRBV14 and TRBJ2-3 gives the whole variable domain EAGVTQFPSHSVIEKGQTVTLRCDPISGHDNLYWYRRVMGKEIKFLLHFVKESKQDESGMPNNRFLAERTGGTYSTLKVQPAELEDSGVYFCASSQGLAGRNTDTQYFGPGTRLTVL.

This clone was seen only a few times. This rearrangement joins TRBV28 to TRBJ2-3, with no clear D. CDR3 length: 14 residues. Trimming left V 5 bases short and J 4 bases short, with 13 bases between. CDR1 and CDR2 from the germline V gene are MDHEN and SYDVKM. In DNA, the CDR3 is TGTGCCAGCAGTCCTCCGGCGGACGCAGATACGCAGTATTTT. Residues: CASSPPADADTQYF.

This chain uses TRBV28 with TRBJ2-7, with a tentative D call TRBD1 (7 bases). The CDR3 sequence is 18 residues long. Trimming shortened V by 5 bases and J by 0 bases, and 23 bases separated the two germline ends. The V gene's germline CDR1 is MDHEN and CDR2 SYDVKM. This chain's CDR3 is CASSGAGQHPTGSYEQYF. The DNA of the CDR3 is TGTGCCAGCAGTGGGGCGGGACAGCACCCCACGGGCTCCTACGAGCAGTACTTC.

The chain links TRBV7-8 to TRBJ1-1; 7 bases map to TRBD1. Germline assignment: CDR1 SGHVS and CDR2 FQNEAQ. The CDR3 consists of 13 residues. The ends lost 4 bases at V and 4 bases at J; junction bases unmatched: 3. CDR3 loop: CASSWGQSTEAFF. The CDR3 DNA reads TGTGCCAGCAGCTGGGGACAGTCCACTGAAGCTTTCTTT.